One sample yielded the 27 T cell receptor beta chains listed below, sequenced in a study of shared clonotypes between healthy human individuals (dated by TCRdb to 2018 to 2020). Library preparation was by the immunoSEQ multiplex PCR assay. TCRdb limited this immuneACCESS table to in-frame rearrangements with V and J called. A share of clones is missing; checked studies link under half to unresolved V genes, and the rest is unexplained. The sample table contains about 710,000 clones; only one count was recorded for 73% of them. The ten largest clones capture 1.5% to 2% of the sample. The sequencing sample was made of memory CD4+ T cells sorted from blood. Per the publication, the cell subset or site label means: CD45RA-negative fraction. These receptors all stem from a young woman in good health.

The rearrangement links TRBV28 to TRBJ1-1; TRBD1 matches at 7 bases. This CDR3 is built from 13 residues. CDR1 MDHEN and CDR2 SYDVKM come from the germline V gene. With V trimmed by 5 bases and J by 10 bases, 10 bases remained unmatched. For the CDR3, the DNA is TGTGCCAGCAGTAGAGACAGGGTGGAGCGAGCTTTCTTT. This sequence encodes CASSRDRVERAFF.

This sequence joins TRBV7-9 and TRBJ2-1, with D unclear. Germline V lookup: CDR1 SEHNR, CDR2 FQNEAQ (reference sequence). The CDR3 is made up of 15 amino acids. The ends were cut back, 1 base at V and 6 bases at J, with 13 bases in the middle. CDR3 in amino acids: CASSLVGTVVNEQFF. The CDR3 DNA sequence: TGTGCCAGCAGCTTAGTGGGCACTGTAGTCAATGAGCAGTTCTTC.

The chain combines TRBV27 with TRBJ2-7, with 10 bases lining up with TRBD2. J gave up 0 bases and V 9 bases, and 5 bases lay outside the gene matches. Germline CDR1 and CDR2: MNHEY and SMNVEV (reference sequence). The CDR3 has 14 residues. The CDR3 DNA is TGTGCCAGTCGAGCGGGAGGGCCCTCCTACGAGCAGTACTTC. Encoded protein: CASRAGGPSYEQYF.

The gene calls are TRBV28 and TRBJ1-1; weak D call: TRBD1 (5 bases). V lost 7 bases and J 2 bases, leaving 17 bases between the germline ends. CDR1 and CDR2 (germline): MDHEN, SYDVKM. This CDR3 comprises 15 residues. CDR3 sequence (DNA): TGTGCCAGCATTACGGGGGGACCCGTCAACACTGAAGCTTTCTTT. This encodes CASITGGPVNTEAFF.

The chain employs TRBV28 and TRBJ1-1; D gene uncertain. With 2 bases removed from V and 5 bases from J, the gap between germline ends came to 15 bases. CDR1 MDHEN and CDR2 SYDVKM come from the germline V gene. This CDR3 comprises 15 residues. The chain's CDR3 is CASSLPVPGLTEAFF. The CDR3 DNA is TGTGCCAGCAGTTTACCCGTCCCGGGCCTGACTGAAGCTTTCTTT.

This clone was found many times. The same CDR3 is also encoded by other DNA sequences in this sample. The V call is TRBV7-2, the J call TRBJ1-5; D gene unclear. V lost 5 bases and J lost 1, with 12 bases in between. Germline CDR1 reads SGHTA; CDR2 reads FQGNSA. CDR3 length: 15 residues. CDR3 bases: TGTGCCAGCAGCCCCACGGCATTGAGCAATCAGCCCCAGCATTTT. It translates to CASSPTALSNQPQHF.

The gene calls are TRBV5-6 and TRBJ2-7; TRBD2 might be the D (5 bases). Germline V gene data show CDR1 as SGHDT and CDR2 as YYEEEE. Trimming pared 3 bases from V and 2 bases from J, leaving 15 bases between. The CDR3 has 15 residues. CDR3 sequence (DNA): TGTGCCAGCAGCTGGACGGGGATTAGGCCCTACGAGCAGTACTTC. Translating it yields CASSWTGIRPYEQYF. The entire variable domain, with the rest obtained from reference TRBV5-6 and TRBJ2-7, is as follows: DAGVTQSPTHLIKTRGQQVTLRCSPKSGHDTVSWYQQALGQGPQFIFQYYEEEERQRGNFPDRFSGHQFPNYSSELNVNALLLGDSALYLCASSWTGIRPYEQYFGPGTRLTVT.

The CDR3 loop is CASSSGTERRYGYTF. CDR3 nucleotides: TGTGCCAGCAGCTCCGGGACAGAGAGAAGATATGGCTACACCTTC. The chain is built from TRBV5-4 and TRBJ1-2; 7 bases fit TRBD1. Germline lookup yields CDR1 SGHNT and CDR2 YYREEE (reference sequence). J was trimmed by 5 bases and V by 3 bases; bases with no gene match: 10. The CDR3 totals 15 residues.

In DNA form, the CDR3 reads TGTGCCAGCAGCCTGCCGGGACTAGCCAACGAGCAGTACTTC. Translated, it gives CASSLPGLANEQYF. The chain links TRBV6-1 to TRBJ2-7, with 9 bases identical to TRBD2. This CDR3 region has 14 residues. Unmatched junction bases numbered 8, after V lost 6 bases and J lost 5 bases. In germline, CDR1 is MNHNS, CDR2 SASEGT.

This rearrangement joins TRBV28 to TRBJ1-1; possible D gene TRBD1, 5 bases. Per the germline V gene, CDR1 is MDHEN and CDR2 is SYDVKM. The ends were cut back, 5 bases at V and 5 bases at J, with 21 bases in the middle. This CDR3 spans 16 amino acids. CDR3 sequence (DNA): TGTGCCAGCAGTCGAGGCTGGGGGGGTGAGAGAACTGAAGCTTTCTTT. Protein sequence: CASSRGWGGERTEAFF.

The gene calls are TRBV7-9 and TRBJ2-3; TRBD1 aligns across 7 bases. CDR1 and CDR2 from the germline V gene are SEHNR and FQNEAQ (reference sequence). There are 14 residues in the CDR3. V gave up 6 bases and J gave up 1 base; unmatched junction bases: 4. The CDR3 sequence is CASSWGTGTDTQYF. For the CDR3, the DNA is TGTGCCAGCAGTTGGGGGACAGGCACAGATACGCAGTATTTT.

This chain links TRBV11-2 with TRBJ2-1, with 9 bases aligning to TRBD1. The junction had 2 bases not matched to a gene; V was cut back by 5 bases and J by 0 bases. CDR1 is SGHAT, CDR2 FQNNGV, per germline. There are 15 residues in the CDR3. CDR3 sequence reads: CASSTTGGSYNEQFF. CDR3 DNA sequence: TGTGCCAGCAGCACGACAGGGGGCTCCTACAATGAGCAGTTCTTC.

V gene TRBV27 combines with J gene TRBJ1-1; D gene uncertain. Trimming cost V 1 base and J 0 bases, with 9 bases left between them. Germline values: CDR1 MNHEY, CDR2 SMNVEV (reference sequence). The CDR3 has 15 amino acids. The CDR3 DNA sequence: TGTGCCAGCAGTTTATACTCGACGGTGAACACTGAAGCTTTCTTT. Protein: CASSLYSTVNTEAFF.

The V gene is TRBV27, the J gene TRBJ2-5; D may correspond to TRBD1 or TRBD2 (5 bases each). The CDR3 loop spans 16 amino acids. Germline CDR1 is MNHEY and CDR2 is SMNVEV (reference sequence). V was pared by 4 bases and J by 7 bases, with 22 bases between. The CDR3 region has the DNA TGTGCCAGCAGTTCTTCTTCGGGGCAGACGAGGGTGACCCAGTACTTC. It yields the protein CASSSSSGQTRVTQYF.

The chain couples TRBV11-2 to TRBJ2-1; a possible D gene is TRBD2 (5 bases). The CDR3 runs to 15 residues. Trimming took off 0 bases at V and 6 bases at J, with 12 bases between the two ends. The V gene's germline CDR1 is SGHAT and CDR2 FQNNGV. CDR3 nucleotides: TGTGCCAGCAGCTTAGACCCCCTCCGGGGCAATGAGCAGTTCTTC. Protein sequence: CASSLDPLRGNEQFF.

CDR3 sequence reads: CASRPWVSGELFF. DNA of the CDR3: TGTGCCAGCCGGCCATGGGTTTCCGGGGAGCTGTTTTTT. The V gene is TRBV2, the J gene TRBJ2-2; D remains unclear. The germline V and J ends were trimmed by 8 bases and 6 bases, with 13 bases remaining between them. Germline V lookup: CDR1 SNHLY, CDR2 FYNNEI. There are 13 residues in the CDR3.

The chain combines TRBV10-3 with TRBJ1-3; the D is unclear. CDR3 size: 14 residues. The germline V gene encodes CDR1 ENHRY and CDR2 SYGVKD. Trimming shortened V by 4 bases and J by 2 bases, and 9 bases separated the two germline ends. The CDR3 loop reads CAISGELAGNTIYF. The CDR3 coding sequence is TGTGCCATCAGTGGTGAGCTCGCTGGAAACACCATATATTTT.

The chain couples TRBV6-4 to TRBJ2-7; unclear D gene. There are 13 residues in the CDR3. V lost 4 bases to trimming and J lost 3 bases, with 10 bases between them. Germline CDR1 reads MRHNA; CDR2 reads SNTAGT. CDR3 residues: CASSGRMVYEQYF. For the CDR3, the DNA is TGTGCCAGCAGTGGACGGATGGTCTACGAGCAGTACTTC.

The chain joins TRBV19 to TRBJ2-1; D uncertain. V gave up 5 bases and J gave up 6 bases, with 17 bases separating them. From germline, CDR1 is LNHDA and CDR2 SQIVND (reference sequence). The CDR3 is 15 residues long. In DNA, the CDR3 is TGTGCCAGTAGTCAAGAAGGGATGGATTTCAATGAGCAGTTCTTC. This codes for CASSQEGMDFNEQFF. The variable domain in full, completed from reference TRBV19 and TRBJ2-1, reads DGGITQSPKYLFRKEGQNVTLSCEQNLNHDAMYWYRQDPGQGLRLIYYSQIVNDFQKGDIAEGYSVSREKKESFPLTVTSAQKNPTAFYLCASSQEGMDFNEQFFGPGTRLTVL.

The rearrangement joins TRBV4-2 to TRBJ2-1; 7 positions agree with TRBD1. Germline V gene lookup returns CDR1 LGHNA and CDR2 YNFKEQ. V lost 1 base, J lost 6 bases, and 6 bases stayed unmatched. The CDR3 sequence is 15 residues long. CDR3 in DNA: TGTGCCAGCAGCCAAGGTGACAGGGATTTCAATGAGCAGTTCTTC. Amino acid sequence: CASSQGDRDFNEQFF.

This clone was counted a single time. The chain couples TRBV2 to TRBJ2-1; 11 bases match TRBD2. J lost 9 bases, V lost 7 bases, and 14 bases had no gene match. Germline V gene data show CDR1 as SNHLY and CDR2 as FYNNEI. The CDR3 is 16 amino acids. The CDR3 sequence: CASNARGLAGALEQFF. The CDR3 nucleotides are TGTGCCAGCAATGCCAGAGGACTAGCGGGTGCTCTTGAGCAGTTCTTC.

V usage is TRBV6-5 and J usage is TRBJ2-3; 7 bases are a match to TRBD2. The CDR3 is 14 amino acids. The junction had 3 bases not matched to a gene; V was cut back by 4 bases and J by 2 bases. CDR1 is MNHEY, CDR2 SVGAGI, per germline. CDR3 sequence reads: CASSWGGVTDTQYF. Here the CDR3 DNA reads TGTGCCAGCAGTTGGGGGGGAGTCACAGATACGCAGTATTTT.

The gene calls are TRBV9 and TRBJ2-3; TRBD1 might be the D (6 bases). Per the germline V gene, CDR1 is SGDLS and CDR2 is YYNGEE. V was shortened by 4 bases and J by 1 base, with 16 bases between the two germline ends. CDR3 length: 16 residues. In nucleotides, the CDR3 is TGTGCCAGCAGCCCTGGGACACTAGGCGGCACAGATACGCAGTATTTT. Translation gives CASSPGTLGGTDTQYF.

Only one count was recorded for this clone. This chain connects TRBV6-5 to TRBJ1-1; D possibly corresponds to TRBD1 (5 bases). CDR1 is MNHEY, CDR2 SVGAGI, per germline. The CDR3 runs 13 residues. V was clipped by 6 bases and J by 4 bases, with 12 bases between them. For the CDR3, the DNA is TGTGCCAGCAGAACTGGTGGGGGCACTGAAGCTTTCTTT. Encoded protein: CASRTGGGTEAFF.

The CDR3 reads CASSHRLAGGHREQFF. The CDR3 nucleotides are TGTGCCAGCAGCCACCGACTAGCGGGAGGGCATAGAGAGCAGTTCTTC. The chain couples TRBV11-2 to TRBJ2-1; 14 bases align to TRBD2. In germline, CDR1 is SGHAT, CDR2 FQNNGV. Germline trimming cut 5 bases from V and 10 bases from J; bases unmatched to any gene: 10. The CDR3 covers 16 residues.

The chain has TRBV7-7 and TRBJ2-1; 9 nucleotides match TRBD2. The V segment lost 6 bases and the J segment 8 bases; nucleotides outside the gene matches: 5. The V gene's germline CDR1 is SSHAT and CDR2 FNYEAQ (reference sequence). There are 13 residues in the CDR3. The chain's CDR3 is CASSQGLAHEQFF. Written as DNA, the CDR3 is TGTGCCAGCAGTCAGGGACTAGCCCATGAGCAGTTCTTC.

The rearrangement joins TRBV27 to TRBJ2-2, with D hard to call. In germline, CDR1 is MNHEY, CDR2 SMNVEV (reference sequence). The CDR3 is 12 residues long. V was shortened by 4 bases and J by 8 bases, with 8 bases between the two germline ends. CDR3 sequence: CASSSRMGELFF. In nucleotides, the CDR3 is TGTGCCAGCAGTTCCAGGATGGGGGAGCTGTTTTTT.